The 8 T cell receptor beta chains reported below all come from one sample, sequenced in a study of blood T cell repertoires in COVID-19. Measured with immunoSEQ multiplex PCR; TCRdb has only the in-frame clones, and not every one. In the table there are more than 100,000 clones, approximately 87% of which are singletons. Sample: peripheral blood. These receptors all come from a man aged 65 to 85 with active COVID-19.

The V and J genes are TRBV2 and TRBJ2-1; 8 bases match TRBD1. Germline loops: CDR1 SNHLY, CDR2 FYNNEI. There are 11 residues in the CDR3. Trimming removed 8 bases from V and 8 bases from J; junction bases left unmatched: 2. The CDR3 DNA reads TGTGCCAGCGCAGGGGGCTATGAGCAGTTCTTC. It is translated as CASAGGYEQFF.

This clone was found once. The gene calls are TRBV7-9 and TRBJ1-4; D is perhaps TRBD1 (6 bases). V lost 0 bases and J 4 bases, leaving 9 bases between the germline ends. The CDR3 spans 15 residues. Germline V gives CDR1 SEHNR, CDR2 FQNEAQ (reference sequence). CDR3 region: CASSLATGNNEKLFF. In DNA, the CDR3 is TGTGCCAGCAGCTTAGCAACAGGGAATAATGAAAAACTGTTTTTT.

This chain uses TRBV28 with TRBJ2-1, with D perhaps matching TRBD2 (5 bases). The CDR3 covers 12 residues. The V gene lost 7 bases and the J gene lost 7 bases, with 11 bases spanning the gap. The germline CDR1 and CDR2 sequences are MDHEN and SYDVKM. This CDR3 is CASISTGNEQFF. In nucleotides, the CDR3 is TGTGCCAGCATCAGCACGGGAAATGAGCAGTTCTTC.

The chain carries TRBV6-1 and TRBJ1-2; weak D call: TRBD1 (6 bases). Trimming removed 1 base from V and 9 bases from J, with 15 bases in between. This CDR3 is 14 amino acids long. Per the germline V gene, CDR1 is MNHNS and CDR2 is SASEGT. DNA of the CDR3: TGTGCCAGCAGTGAAGGGGTAAGGGGGGGAAGCTACACCTTC. Its translation is CASSEGVRGGSYTF.

The chain joins TRBV21-1 to TRBJ2-5; the table's D call, TRBD1, has no DNA check behind it. TRBV21-1 is listed as a pseudogene. This CDR3 contains 13 residues. CDR3 sequence reads: CASSPRGPKTQYF. The DNA for the CDR3 is TGTGCCAGCAGCCCCAGGGGGCCAAAGACCCAGTACTTC.

This chain uses TRBV29-1 with TRBJ2-5; 7 positions agree with TRBD2. V trimming: 4 bases; J trimming: 7 bases; junction bases outside the gene matches: 15. The CDR3 consists of 15 residues. In germline, CDR1 is SQVTM, CDR2 ANQGSEA. This CDR3 reads CSVASRLAGRGTQYF. The CDR3 DNA reads TGCAGCGTTGCAAGCAGGCTAGCTGGGAGGGGGACCCAGTACTTC.

This clone was found once. The chain couples TRBV19 to TRBJ1-1; 7 nucleotides match TRBD1. The CDR3 loop spans 14 amino acids. V shed 1 base and J 8 bases; nucleotides not matched to a gene: 7. Per the germline V gene, CDR1 is LNHDA and CDR2 is SQIVND (reference sequence). In DNA, the CDR3 is TGTGCCAGTAGTATAGGAAAGGGGGCGCAGGAAGCTTTCTTT. Protein sequence: CASSIGKGAQEAFF.

This chain uses TRBV5-8 with TRBJ2-3; TRBD2 matches at 7 bases. The ends lost 6 bases at V and 0 bases at J; junction bases unmatched: 4. Per the germline V gene, CDR1 is SGHTS and CDR2 is YDEGEE. The CDR3 spans 14 residues. The CDR3 loop reads CASMKRGSTDTQYF. In DNA, the CDR3 is TGTGCCAGCATGAAGCGGGGAAGCACAGATACGCAGTATTTT.